These T cell receptor beta chains were read from a single sample in a study of T cell repertoires in cytomegalovirus infection. From the reads, TCRdb called clonotypes with MiXCR, one entry per CDR3 protein. Counted here are some 940,000 distinct CDR3 sequences, around 32% occurring once; the ten biggest clones make up more than 13%. Antigens for these TCRs are unknown. The source was cultured CD8+ T cells from PBMCs, collected from culture after CMV antigen stimulation. Receptors originate from a human donor in good health (CMV status not recorded). Some clones in this sample may be carry-over from other donors' samples. CDR3s include the opening cysteine and the closing phenylalanine or tryptophan. Fields, in order: V gene, J gene, clone size, D gene, CDR3 protein, CDR3 DNA. D genes are given only for firm matches. Clone size appears in some rows only: once, few, many, or a class for an expanded clone.

>TRBV29-1|TRBJ2-1|-|-
CSVEDWGDTVDEQFF
TGCAGCGTTGAAGATTGGGGCGATACAGTGGATGAGCAGTTCTTC
>TRBV7-9|TRBJ1-1|many|-
CASSLSEFPEAFF
TGTGCCAGCAGCTTATCCGAATTCCCAGAAGCTTTCTTT
>TRBV15|TRBJ2-3|few|-
CATSRDDQGSTDTQYF
TGTGCCACCAGCAGAGATGATCAGGGCAGCACAGATACGCAGTATTTT
>TRBV2|TRBJ2-1|-|-
CASSGENPYEQFF
TGTGCCAGCAGTGGCGAGAACCCCTATGAGCAGTTCTTC
>TRBV7-9|TRBJ1-2|many|-
CASRKDGVVGYTF
TGTGCCAGCAGAAAGGACGGAGTTGTTGGCTACACCTTC
>TRBV12-3/TRBV12-4|TRBJ2-3|many|-
CASTLYPADTSTDTQYF
TGTGCCAGCACCCTCTACCCGGCTGATACTAGCACAGATACGCAGTATTTT
>TRBV19|TRBJ1-6|-|-
CASRTKRDASLSPLHF
TGTGCCAGTAGGACAAAGCGGGACGCCAGCCTCTCACCCCTCCACTTT
>TRBV11-2|TRBJ1-1|-|TRBD1
CASSLVQAGGASGEAFF
TGTGCCAGCAGCTTAGTTCAGGCAGGGGGCGCTTCGGGCGAAGCTTTCTTT
>TRBV9|TRBJ1-5|-|TRBD1
CAISAGTGNQPQHF
TGTGCCATCAGCGCTGGGACAGGGAATCAGCCCCAGCATTTT
>TRBV25-1|TRBJ2-1|-|TRBD2
CASSELAGGPWEQFF
TGTGCCAGCAGTGAGCTAGCGGGGGGGCCCTGGGAGCAGTTCTTC
>TRBV24-1|TRBJ2-2|-|TRBD1
CATSNRPGTGPTGELFF
TGTGCCACCAGTAACCGTCCGGGGACAGGGCCCACCGGGGAGCTGTTTTTT
>TRBV14|TRBJ2-1|-|-
CASSQGSSRSPSYNEQFF
TGTGCCAGCAGCCAAGGGTCATCGAGGAGCCCCTCCTACAATGAGCAGTTCTTC
>TRBV10-1|TRBJ2-7|-|TRBD1
CANSDGTGSYEQYF
TGCGCCAACAGTGATGGGACAGGGTCCTACGAGCAGTACTTC
>TRBV19|TRBJ2-3|-|-
CASSIGSRMDTQYF
TGTGCCAGTAGTATAGGGAGCCGGATGGATACGCAGTATTTT
>TRBV7-9|TRBJ2-1|few|TRBD2
CASGASGYNEQFF
TGTGCCAGCGGGGCTAGCGGATACAATGAGCAGTTCTTC
>TRBV7-3|TRBJ2-5|-|TRBD2
CANSLTGTSGGVGETQYF
TGTGCCAACAGCCTAACCGGGACTAGCGGGGGGGTAGGAGAGACCCAGTACTTC
>TRBV28|TRBJ2-1|few|-
CASTPGEVSYNEQFF
TGTGCCAGCACCCCAGGGGAAGTATCCTACAATGAGCAGTTCTTC
>TRBV4-2|TRBJ2-7|-|-
CASSQGGAWEQYF
TGTGCCAGCAGCCAAGGCGGGGCGTGGGAGCAGTACTTC
>TRBV9|TRBJ1-1|-|-
CASTWAERGEAFF
TGTGCCAGCACCTGGGCAGAGAGAGGGGAAGCTTTCTTT
>TRBV5-4|TRBJ1-2|-|-
CASSAGFPNYGYTF
TGTGCCAGCAGCGCAGGATTTCCTAACTATGGCTACACCTTC
>TRBV7-9|TRBJ2-2|many|-
CASSPAWQGGTGELFF
TGTGCCAGCAGCCCTGCGTGGCAGGGAGGTACCGGGGAGCTGTTTTTT
>TRBV7-3|TRBJ1-1|-|-
CASSPQGNEAFF
TGTGCCAGCAGCCCGCAGGGAAATGAAGCTTTCTTT
>TRBV6-5|TRBJ1-1|-|-
CASSIQERAEAFF
TGTGCCAGCAGTATACAGGAACGCGCTGAAGCTTTCTTT
>TRBV29-1|TRBJ1-2|-|-
CSVPKGVPNYGYTF
TGCAGCGTCCCTAAGGGGGTCCCCAATTATGGCTACACCTTC
>TRBV19|TRBJ1-1|few|-
CASSIGGDYSTEAFF
TGTGCCAGTAGTATTGGTGGTGATTATAGCACTGAAGCTTTCTTT
>TRBV7-9|TRBJ2-7|many|-
CASSLAGSPYEQYF
TGTGCCAGCAGCTTAGCAGGTAGTCCCTACGAGCAGTACTTC
>TRBV4-3|TRBJ2-1|-|TRBD2
CASSQDWDSGGIEQFF
TGCGCCAGCAGCCAAGATTGGGATAGCGGGGGAATCGAGCAGTTCTTC
>TRBV11-3|TRBJ1-1|few|-
CASSSRESTEAFF
TGTGCCAGCAGCAGCAGGGAGAGCACTGAAGCTTTCTTT
>TRBV7-8|TRBJ1-2|many|-
CASSLEGTQNYGYTF
TGTGCCAGCAGCTTAGAGGGGACTCAAAACTATGGCTACACCTTC
>TRBV7-9|TRBJ2-2|-|TRBD1
CASSLDRGIGELFF
TGTGCCAGCAGCTTAGACAGGGGGATCGGGGAGCTGTTTTTT
>TRBV12-3/TRBV12-4|TRBJ2-1|few|-
CASSDPDGGHSSYNEQFF
TGTGCCAGCAGTGACCCGGACGGGGGACACAGCTCCTACAATGAGCAGTTCTTC
>TRBV12-5|TRBJ1-2|-|-
CASGLFSGKDGYTF
TGTGCTAGTGGTTTGTTCTCGGGGAAGGACGGCTACACCTTC
>TRBV6-1|TRBJ1-2|many|-
CASSEAVRHGYTF
TGTGCCAGCAGTGAAGCTGTAAGGCATGGCTACACCTTC
>TRBV4-3|TRBJ2-5|-|-
CAGSQDDVALVETQYF
TGCGCCGGCAGCCAAGATGATGTGGCTTTAGTAGAGACCCAGTACTTC
>TRBV27|TRBJ2-3|-|-
CATTSTDTQYF
TGTGCCACTACAAGCACAGATACGCAGTATTTT
>TRBV11-3|TRBJ2-7|-|TRBD1
CASSSGQKYEQYF
TGTGCCAGCAGCTCGGGACAGAAATACGAGCAGTACTTC
>TRBV6-1|TRBJ2-7|-|-
CASSVGTAYEQYF
TGTGCCAGCAGCGTCGGGACCGCCTACGAGCAGTACTTC
>TRBV12-3/TRBV12-4|TRBJ2-1|few|TRBD1
CASVWTGSYNEQFF
TGTGCCAGCGTCTGGACAGGGTCCTACAATGAGCAGTTCTTC
>TRBV24-1|TRBJ1-5|-|TRBD1
CATSDFPDRFSNQPQHF
TGTGCCACCAGTGATTTCCCGGACAGGTTTAGCAATCAGCCCCAGCATTTT
>TRBV10-3|TRBJ2-5|-|-
CAISGPPEVRETQYF
TGTGCCATCAGTGGCCCGCCCGAGGTGCGAGAGACCCAGTACTTC
>TRBV9|TRBJ1-1|-|TRBD1
CASSVRAKAGGDFTEAFF
TGTGCCAGCAGCGTAAGGGCTAAGGCAGGGGGCGATTTCACTGAAGCTTTCTTT
>TRBV19|TRBJ1-5|-|TRBD1
CASSTGGLQPQHF
TGTGCCAGTAGTACAGGGGGCCTCCAGCCCCAGCATTTT
>TRBV12-5|TRBJ2-7|few|TRBD1
CASGFLQGALYEQYF
TGTGCTAGTGGTTTCCTTCAGGGGGCCCTCTACGAGCAGTACTTC
>TRBV7-8|TRBJ2-3|many|TRBD2
CASSFPSGSPDTQYF
TGTGCCAGCAGCTTTCCTAGCGGGAGCCCCGATACGCAGTATTTT
>TRBV4-2|TRBJ2-1|few|-
CASSQAGDYNEQFF
TGTGCCAGCAGCCAAGCGGGGGACTACAATGAGCAGTTCTTC
>TRBV7-9|TRBJ1-1|-|-
CASSSRGGLKTEAFF
TGTGCCAGCAGCTCCCGAGGGGGGTTGAAGACTGAAGCTTTCTTT
>TRBV6-6|TRBJ2-1|-|-
CASRDPGQGIDNEQFF
TGTGCCAGCAGGGACCCCGGGCAGGGGATCGACAATGAGCAGTTCTTC
>TRBV5-5|TRBJ2-3|-|-
CASSLAGAGTQYF
TGTGCCAGCAGCTTGGCCGGGGCGGGAACGCAGTATTTT